This record concerns one T cell receptor beta chain sequence. Its antigen is not yet known. No base qualities exist here, and no much larger clone lies one base off it. This entry comes from a study of OX40 agonist ivuxolimab in advanced cancers. A note on the overall study: Ivuxolimab was a fully human IgG2 agonistic monoclonal antibody targeting the costimulatory receptor OX40 (CD134). Patients were allowed to have had prior anti-PD-1, anti-PD-L1 or anti-CTLA-4 therapy, and 30% to 40% of the dose-escalation patients had previously received checkpoint inhibitors. The monotherapy dose-escalation portion (N ≈ 52 patients) of the phase I ivuxolimab trial is reported in the paper. The purpose of peripheral TCRbeta sequencing was to test whether ivuxolimab changed TCR sequence diversity and led to clonal T-cell expansion. Three dose-escalation patients achieved partial responses, one with hepatocellular carcinoma and two with cutaneous melanoma. Intravenous ivuxolimab was administered to patients every 2 weeks at six dose levels: 0.01, 0.1, 0.3, 1.5, 3 and 10 mg/kg. A male proportion of nearly 85% and a mean age of around 60 years, ranging from about 23 to 90, were recorded for the dose-escalation cohort. Among the roughly 50 dose-escalation patients, some 19 had hepatocellular carcinoma, roughly 15 melanoma, 9 renal cell carcinoma and 9 head and neck cancer. The research as a whole found: After ivuxolimab, expanded clones were on average more numerous among CD8+ T cells than among CD4+ T cells. Low levels of normalized T-cell clonal expansion were also seen in some patients who did not respond. Which antigens the clonally expanded peripheral T cells were specific for was not determined. At doses of 0.1 to 3.0 mg/kg, clonal expansion of both CD4+ and CD8+ blood T cells was observed from baseline to week 6. In the 0.1-3.0 mg/kg groups, partial responders were among the patients with the lowest normalized peripheral clonal expansion, particularly in CD8+ T cells.

Including the terminal cysteine and phenylalanine, the CDR3 comprises 14 residues. The sequence is cut down to CDR3 DNA, 42 bases in frame from base 1. A distance of 10 bases separates the germline ends of V and J, which lose 7 bases and 0 bases respectively. Via the germline V gene (reference sequence), CDR1 is MNHNY and CDR2 SVGAGI. To sequence the TCRbeta CDR3 region, genomic DNA was isolated from the sorted cells. The immunoSEQ Assay was used for sequencing of TCRbeta CDR3 regions. Imported from immuneACCESS, the table was reduced by TCRdb to in-frame sequences with V and J called. These copies leave out some clones; in studies compared against another copy, an unresolved V gene accounts for under half, and the cause of the remainder is not known. The sample table records about 100,000 clones; 90% of these occur just once. Approximately 0.34% of the sample lies in the top ten. The trial excluded patients who had a history of autoimmune disease or who were on systemic immunosuppression. Peripheral blood for TCR sequencing was collected from all dose cohorts at baseline, on cycle 4 day 1, and on cycle 7 day 1. Samples came from an open-label, multicenter, first-in-human phase I dose-escalation trial of ivuxolimab. Adults with locally advanced or metastatic head and neck squamous cell, hepatocellular, melanoma or renal cell carcinoma were enrolled in the trial. Before TCR sequencing, CD4+ T cells and CD8+ T cells from peripheral blood were sorted into separate populations.

The TCR sequence derives from an adult with an advanced solid tumor such as melanoma, head and neck, liver or kidney cancer. Recombination joined TRBV6-6 with TRBJ1-5, with TRBD1 as a weak D call on 6 bases. This specimen consisted of CD4+ or CD8+ T cells sorted from blood, obtained in a trial of the OX40 agonist ivuxolimab. The CDR3 is CASTDRDSNQPQHF. The DNA sequence reads TGTGCCAGCACGGACAGAGATAGCAATCAGCCCCAGCATTTT.